This T cell receptor (beta chain) is from a study of breast tumors, draining lymph nodes, adjacent tissues. Samples came from axillary lymph nodes draining the breast cancer. MiXCR, applied by TCRdb to the multiplex PCR reads, yields one record per CDR3 protein. The sample lists approximately 190,000 distinct CDR3 sequences, approximately 33% occurring once. This clonotype was seen a few times. Its matching antigen is unknown. Broader study findings: Tumor T cell lymph node origin was a supported hypothesis, not proven.

CDR3 length equals 15 residues. Germline assignment: CDR1 SGHRS and CDR2 YFSETQ. V dropped 1 base and J dropped 6; count of bases not matched to a gene: 5. This chain links TRBV5-1 with TRBJ2-1, with TRBD2 matching over 9 bases. The specimen sequenced was axillary lymph node tissue. This TCR came from a female donor with breast cancer. Some clones in this sample may be carry-over from other donors' samples. The CDR3 spells CASSLPTSGPNEQFF. CDR3 coding DNA: TGCGCCAGCAGCTTGCCGACTAGCGGACCCAATGAGCAGTTCTTC.